The entry that follows covers one TCR beta chain sequence. Its matching antigen is unknown. The entry originates in a study of T-cell memory formation after mild COVID-19. TCRdb re-called the 5' RACE reads with MiXCR, one entry per CDR3 protein. The sample includes 450,000 to 650,000 distinct CDR3 sequences, 18% of them seen just once. Overall study findings and caveats: Researchers found some responding clones in pre-infection memory, a sign that cross-reactive memory joined. The authors left the SARS-CoV-2 specificity of second-wave clones peaking on day 37 unconfirmed. Clones contracting day 15 to 85 were balanced CD4/CD8; later expanders leaned CD4+. Those CD4+ clones that contracted were mainly in CM and EM (CD8+ ones in EMRA).

The TCR comes from an adult woman who had mild COVID-19 (a few samples of this study predate the infection). Cell type and time point are not known. Sequenced: PBMCs or a T cell subset sorted from them (not recorded which).

In nucleotides, the CDR3 is TGCGCCAGCAGCCAAGGCTTAGCGGAGCCCTACAATGAGCAGTTCTTC. Translated, it gives CASSQGLAEPYNEQFF. The chain is built from TRBV4-3 and TRBJ2-1; tentatively, D is TRBD2 (6 bases). This CDR3 comprises 16 residues. The germline CDR1 and CDR2 sequences are LGHNA and YSLEER. V dropped 1 base and J dropped 2 bases, with 12 bases sitting between them.